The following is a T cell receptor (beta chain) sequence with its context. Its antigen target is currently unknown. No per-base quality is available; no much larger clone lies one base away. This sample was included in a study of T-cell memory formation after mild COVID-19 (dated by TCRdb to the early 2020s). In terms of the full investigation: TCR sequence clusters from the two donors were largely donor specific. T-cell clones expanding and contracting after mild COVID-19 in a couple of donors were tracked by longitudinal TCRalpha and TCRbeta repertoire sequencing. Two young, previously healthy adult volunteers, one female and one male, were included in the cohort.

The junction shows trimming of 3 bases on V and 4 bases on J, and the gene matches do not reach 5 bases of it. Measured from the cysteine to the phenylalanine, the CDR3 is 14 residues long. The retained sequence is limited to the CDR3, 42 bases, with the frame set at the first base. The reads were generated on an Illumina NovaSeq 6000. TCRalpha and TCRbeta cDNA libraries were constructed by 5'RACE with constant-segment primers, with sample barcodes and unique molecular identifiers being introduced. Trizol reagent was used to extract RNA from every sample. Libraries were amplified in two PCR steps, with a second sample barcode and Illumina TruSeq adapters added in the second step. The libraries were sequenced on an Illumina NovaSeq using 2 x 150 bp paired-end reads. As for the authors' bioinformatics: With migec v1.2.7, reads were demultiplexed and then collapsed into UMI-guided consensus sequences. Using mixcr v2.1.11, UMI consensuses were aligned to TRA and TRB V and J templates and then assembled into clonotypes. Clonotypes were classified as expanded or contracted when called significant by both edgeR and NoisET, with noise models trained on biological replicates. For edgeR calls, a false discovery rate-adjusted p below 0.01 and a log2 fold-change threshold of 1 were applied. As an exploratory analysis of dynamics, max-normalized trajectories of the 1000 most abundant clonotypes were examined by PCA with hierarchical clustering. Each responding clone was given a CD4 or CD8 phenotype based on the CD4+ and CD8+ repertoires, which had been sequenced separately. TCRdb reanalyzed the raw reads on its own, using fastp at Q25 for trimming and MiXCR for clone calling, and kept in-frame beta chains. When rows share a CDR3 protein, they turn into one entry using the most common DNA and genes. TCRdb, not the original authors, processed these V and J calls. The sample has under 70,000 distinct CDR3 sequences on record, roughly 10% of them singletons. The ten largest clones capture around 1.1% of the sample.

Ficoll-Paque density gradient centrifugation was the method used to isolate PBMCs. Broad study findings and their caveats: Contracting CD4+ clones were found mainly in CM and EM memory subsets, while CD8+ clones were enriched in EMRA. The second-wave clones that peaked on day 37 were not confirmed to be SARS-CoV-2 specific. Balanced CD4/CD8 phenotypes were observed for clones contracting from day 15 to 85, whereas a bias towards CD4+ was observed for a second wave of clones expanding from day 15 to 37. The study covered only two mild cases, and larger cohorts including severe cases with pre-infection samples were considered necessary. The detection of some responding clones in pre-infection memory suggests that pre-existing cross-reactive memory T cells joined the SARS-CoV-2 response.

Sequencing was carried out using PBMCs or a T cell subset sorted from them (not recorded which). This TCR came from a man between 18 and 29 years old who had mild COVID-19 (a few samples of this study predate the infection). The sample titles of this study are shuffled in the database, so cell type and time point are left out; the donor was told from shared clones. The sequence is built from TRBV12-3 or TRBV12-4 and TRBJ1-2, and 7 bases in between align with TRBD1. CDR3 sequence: CASSFQGQSYGYTF. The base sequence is TGTGCCAGCAGTTTCCAGGGACAGAGCTATGGCTACACCTTC.